This T cell receptor beta chain was obtained from a study of blood T cells in healthy people across ages. The authors ran a second PCR of roughly 6 to 12 cycles using a sample-barcoded 5' primer and a J-beta primer mix. TCRdb itself ran the 5' RACE reads through MiXCR, one entry per CDR3 protein. This sample carries over 1,200,000 distinct CDR3 sequences, around 55% of them seen once, and the ten largest clones take over 5%. Between the trimmed V and J ends, which lost 7 bases and 5 bases, there was a span of 15 bases. CDR3 size: 13 residues. The germline V gene encodes CDR1 DFQATT and CDR2 SNEGSKA (reference sequence).

The sequence derives from a man aged 18 to 30 in good health. The sequenced material came from blood. The genes are TRBV20-1 and TRBJ2-1, with TRBD1 as a possible D gene (6 bases). This chain's CDR3 is CSVWTVSNNEQFF. Written as DNA, the CDR3 is TGCAGTGTTTGGACAGTTTCCAACAATGAGCAGTTCTTC.